This T cell receptor (beta chain) was profiled in a study of OX40 agonist ivuxolimab in advanced cancers. Study overall: Patients received the agonistic anti-OX40 (CD134) antibody ivuxolimab. Three patients responded partially, comprising one with hepatocellular carcinoma and two with cutaneous melanoma.

The CDR3 sequence is 15 residues long. V lost 6 bases and J lost 0, with 11 bases in between. In germline, CDR1 is MDHEN, CDR2 SYDVKM. Assay used: immunoSEQ multiplex PCR; TCRdb lists only in-frame clones, some missing. The sample has approximately 25,000 clones, 65% to 85% seen once. The source material was CD4+ or CD8+ T cells sorted from blood, sampled in a trial of the OX40 agonist ivuxolimab. The clonotype comes from an adult with an advanced solid tumor such as melanoma, head and neck, liver or kidney cancer. The chain links TRBV28 to TRBJ1-4; D is unclear. DNA of the CDR3: TGTGCCAGCAGGGGAGGACTGGCAACTAATGAAAAACTGTTTTTT. Amino acid sequence: CASRGGLATNEKLFF. The full variable domain, with the rest looked up from reference TRBV28 and TRBJ1-4, is DVKVTQSSRYLVKRTGEKVFLECVQDMDHENMFWYRQDPGLGLRLIYFSYDVKMKEKGDIPEGYSVSREKKERFSLILESASTNQTSMYLCASRGGLATNEKLFFGSGTQLSVL.